This TCR beta chain was captured in a study of cytomegalovirus exposure and HLA in healthy donors. Whole-study findings and limits: The records held CMV serostatus as the only immune exposure information.

Regarding this clone: The antigen remains undetermined.

60 Vbeta and 13 Jbeta primers were used in PCR. The data were produced by immunoSEQ multiplex PCR, yet TCRdb's version contains in-frame clones alone and is incomplete. The data hold approximately 190,000 clones, with more than 60% observed a single time. Trimming at V came to 0 bases and at J to 4 bases, leaving 6 bases not matched to a gene. Germline CDR1 and CDR2: SGHRS and YFSETQ. The CDR3 has 17 residues. This chain links TRBV5-1 with TRBJ2-3; 12 bases align to TRBD2. Input material: PBMCs. This TCR was recovered from a woman aged 25 to 45 in good health and CMV-seropositive. The CDR3 region has the DNA TGCGCCAGCAGCTTGGGCCTAGCGGGGGGGCAGCCAGATACGCAGTATTTT. Encoded protein: CASSLGLAGGQPDTQYF.